In this sample, the clone carrying this T cell receptor beta chain turned up a few times. Its antigen is undetermined. The CDR3 contains 13 residues. The V and J ends lost 5 bases and 5 bases respectively, with 10 bases between them. Germline-derived CDR1 and CDR2 are SGHVS and FNYEAQ. The study ran its PCR with 60 Vbeta and 13 Jbeta primers. The protocol was immunoSEQ multiplex PCR, while the TCRdb copy is restricted to in-frame clones and leaves out a portion. The table includes 140,000 or so clones, about 74% detected once. The data belong to a study of cytomegalovirus exposure and HLA in healthy donors. Study-level information: Early released data comprised about 90 million unique TCRs from HLA-typed donors.

Study observations and caveats: A missense DCLRE1C variant was associated with V- and J-gene trimming of TCR beta chains in a later analysis, and an independent cohort replicated the association. A later analysis associated 15,000 to 20,000 TCR beta sequences with HLA alleles at a 0.05 false discovery rate. Confirmation was obtained in vitro that a few CMV-associated chains are specific for CMV antigens.

The TCR sequence derives from a man between 18 and 29 years old in good health and CMV-seropositive. The sample was PBMCs. The chain carries TRBV7-6 and TRBJ2-1; D unresolved. CDR3 coding DNA: TGTGCCAGCAGCCCTCACATCAACAATGAGCAGTTCTTC. Amino acids: CASSPHINNEQFF.